These T cell receptor beta chains were read from a single sample in a study of cytomegalovirus exposure and HLA in healthy donors. Profiled with immunoSEQ multiplex PCR; TCRdb holds only in-frame clones, not every one. This sample has 150,000 to 200,000 clones; 79% occur once, and the top ten carry 1.5% to 2%. The sample consisted of PBMCs. Every receptor here comes from a woman between 50 and 59 years old in good health and CMV-seronegative. Both conserved end residues are part of each CDR3. A D gene is named only where the DNA matches it firmly. Only part of the rows carry a size: once, few, many, or a class if the clone is expanded.

j_call clone_size d_call v_call cdr3_aa cdr3_nt
TRBJ2-7 . TRBD2 TRBV28 CASSSSGTSGRASYEQYF TGTGCCAGCAGTAGCTCCGGGACTAGCGGGCGTGCCTCCTACGAGCAGTACTTC
TRBJ2-5 . . TRBV19 CASSIDGGKGETQYF TGTGCCAGTAGTATAGATGGGGGGAAGGGAGAGACCCAGTACTTC
TRBJ2-7 . TRBD1 TRBV4-3 CASSRGGQGFSYEQYF TGCGCCAGCAGCCGTGGGGGACAGGGGTTCTCCTACGAGCAGTACTTC
TRBJ2-1 once . TRBV5-1 CASSLFAPGENEQFF TGCGCCAGCAGTTTATTCGCTCCTGGGGAGAATGAGCAGTTCTTC
TRBJ1-3 . . TRBV11-3 CASSDGPGNSGNTIYF TGTGCCAGCAGCGATGGGCCAGGGAACTCTGGAAACACCATATATTTT
TRBJ2-7 . TRBD2 TRBV27 CASRGISGRSGEQYF TGTGCCAGCAGGGGCATTAGCGGGAGATCGGGGGAGCAGTACTTC
TRBJ1-1 . . TRBV7-2 CASSLQGSGTEAFF TGTGCCAGCAGCTTACAGGGGAGTGGCACTGAAGCTTTCTTT
TRBJ2-3 . . TRBV5-1 CASSSDGGSTDTQYF TGCGCCAGCAGCTCGGACGGGGGTAGCACAGATACGCAGTATTTT
TRBJ2-5 . . TRBV14 CASSPLGGRPVQETQYF TGTGCCAGCAGCCCTTTAGGGGGAAGGCCCGTCCAAGAGACCCAGTACTTC
TRBJ2-1 . . TRBV9 CASSAQQGAAYNEQFF TGTGCCAGCAGCGCCCAACAGGGTGCGGCCTACAATGAGCAGTTCTTC
TRBJ2-3 once TRBD2 TRBV7-2 CASSLVRLAGGVLTDTQYF TGTGCCAGCAGCTTAGTAAGGCTAGCGGGGGGGGTCCTCACAGATACGCAGTATTTT
TRBJ1-5 . TRBD1 TRBV28 CASSLLTGGTRQPQHF TGTGCCAGCAGTCTCCTGACAGGGGGGACCCGTCAGCCCCAGCATTTT
TRBJ1-1 . . TRBV19 CASSSTGMNTEAFF TGTGCCAGTAGTTCTACAGGTATGAACACTGAAGCTTTCTTT
TRBJ1-1 . . TRBV18 CASSPDTGNTEAFF TGTGCCAGCTCACCAGACACAGGGAACACTGAAGCTTTCTTT
TRBJ2-3 . . TRBV7-9 CASSLGANTQYF TGTGCCAGCAGCTTAGGAGCTAATACGCAGTATTTT
TRBJ2-2 few TRBD1 TRBV5-1 CASSRTTWDRATGELFF TGCGCCAGCAGCCGAACAACGTGGGACAGGGCTACCGGGGAGCTGTTTTTT
TRBJ2-2 . . TRBV7-3 CASSLVGSTNTGELFF TGTGCCAGCAGCTTAGTGGGGAGTACGAACACCGGGGAGCTGTTTTTT
TRBJ2-7 once . TRBV2 CASSEALAHPDEQYF TGTGCCAGCAGTGAAGCTTTGGCCCATCCCGACGAGCAGTACTTC